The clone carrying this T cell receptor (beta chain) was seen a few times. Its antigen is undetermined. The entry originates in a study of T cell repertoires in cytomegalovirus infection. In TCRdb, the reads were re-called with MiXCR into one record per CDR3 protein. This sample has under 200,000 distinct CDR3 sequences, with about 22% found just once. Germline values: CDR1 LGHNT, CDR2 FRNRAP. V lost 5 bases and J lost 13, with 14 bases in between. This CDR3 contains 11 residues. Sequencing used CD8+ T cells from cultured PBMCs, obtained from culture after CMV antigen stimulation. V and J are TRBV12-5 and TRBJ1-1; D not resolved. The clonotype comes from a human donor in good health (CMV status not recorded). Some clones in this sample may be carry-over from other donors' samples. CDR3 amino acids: CASGGGSVVFF. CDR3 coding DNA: TGTGCTAGTGGTGGCGGCAGTGTGGTTTTCTTT.